These 10 T cell receptor beta chains originate from one sample sequenced in a study of blood T cell repertoires in COVID-19. The table came from immunoSEQ multiplex PCR; TCRdb's copy has only in-frame clones and leaves some out. The sample contains about 280,000 clones, around nine tenths of which appear only once. The sample taken for sequencing was peripheral blood. The receptor set was obtained from a man aged 35-49 years with active or convalescent COVID-19.

The chain has TRBV12-3 or TRBV12-4 and TRBJ1-2; tentatively, D is TRBD1 (5 bases). Trimming took 5 bases from V and 7 from J, leaving 14 bases between them. There are 13 residues in the CDR3. The CDR3 sequence is CASSRTGVRGYTF. The DNA for the CDR3 is TGTGCCAGCAGTCGTACGGGGGTTCGTGGCTACACCTTC.

This chain connects TRBV5-6 to TRBJ1-1; D ambiguous. Germline assignment: CDR1 SGHDT and CDR2 YYEEEE. The germline V and J ends were trimmed by 1 base and 1 base, with 11 bases remaining between them. This CDR3 contains 15 residues. The CDR3 nucleotides are TGTGCCAGCAGCTTGCCAAGCTCTCGGAACACTGAAGCTTTCTTT. Translated, it gives CASSLPSSRNTEAFF.

The chain is built from TRBV6-4 and TRBJ2-5; 12 bases align to TRBD2. In germline, CDR1 is MRHNA, CDR2 SNTAGT. The CDR3 contains 15 residues. The V and J ends lost 3 bases and 1 base, in that order; junction bases with no gene match: 0. Here the CDR3 reads CASSETSGGQETQYF. DNA of the CDR3: TGTGCCAGCAGTGAGACTAGCGGGGGCCAAGAGACCCAGTACTTC.

The chain has TRBV4-1 and TRBJ1-4; 7 nucleotides line up with TRBD1. This CDR3 has 16 amino acids. After removal of 0 bases from V and 7 bases from J, the junction contained 8 bases not matched to a gene. CDR1 MGHRA and CDR2 YSYEKL come from the germline V gene. CDR3 residues: CASSQDGAGGGEKLFF. The CDR3, as DNA: TGCGCCAGCAGCCAAGATGGGGCAGGGGGTGGTGAAAAACTGTTTTTT.

V gene TRBV2 combines with J gene TRBJ1-1, with 7 bases identical to TRBD1. The CDR3 length is 12 residues. Germline CDR1 SNHLY, CDR2 FYNNEI. V was pared by 4 bases and J by 9 bases, with 5 bases of the junction left unmatched. CDR3 DNA: TGTGCCAGCAGTGGTTGGGACAGAAAAGCTTTCTTT. Encoded protein: CASSGWDRKAFF.

The chain uses TRBV9 and TRBJ2-3; tentative D call: TRBD2 (6 bases). The CDR3 consists of 16 residues. Trimming removed 4 bases from V and 3 bases from J, with 18 bases in between. Germline assignment: CDR1 SGDLS and CDR2 YYNGEE. The CDR3, as DNA: TGTGCCAGCAGCCCAGTGGGGCGGGGTTGGACAGATACGCAGTATTTT. Its translation is CASSPVGRGWTDTQYF.

This clone is a singleton in its sample. The CDR3 here is CASSQDGAAEAFF. CDR3 in DNA: TGTGCCAGCAGCCAAGATGGGGCAGCCGAAGCTTTCTTT. The chain recombines TRBV3-1 (or the pseudogene TRBV3-2) with TRBJ1-1; D may be TRBD1 (5 bases). The CDR3 sequence is 13 residues long. Germline V gene lookup returns CDR1 LGHDT and CDR2 YNNKEL (reference sequence). Trimming removed 0 bases at V and 8 bases at J, with 10 bases between.

The gene calls are TRBV29-1 and TRBJ1-1; D may be TRBD1 (6 bases). In germline, CDR1 is SQVTM, CDR2 ANQGSEA. Trimming cost V 4 bases and J 4 bases, with 10 bases left between them. This CDR3 has 12 residues. The CDR3 DNA sequence: TGCAGCGTTGCAAAGGGGGTCACTGAAGCTTTCTTT. Protein: CSVAKGVTEAFF.

The J gene is TRBJ1-5, the V gene TRBV25-1; TRBD1 is a possible D gene (5 bases). Germline loops: CDR1 MGHDK, CDR2 SYGVNS. The CDR3 extends over 13 amino acids. V lost 6 bases and J 4 bases, leaving 10 bases between the germline ends. In DNA, the CDR3 is TGTGCCAGCAGAGGACACCAGAATCAGCCCCAGCATTTT. Translating gives CASRGHQNQPQHF.

The J gene is TRBJ1-2, the V gene TRBV7-2, with 7 bases fitting TRBD1. Germline assignment: CDR1 SGHTA and CDR2 FQGNSA. V lost 7 bases and J lost 4; bases outside the gene matches: 12. The CDR3 is made up of 15 amino acids. The CDR3: CASTETGPATYGYTF. The CDR3 DNA follows: TGTGCCAGCACCGAGACAGGGCCCGCTACCTATGGCTACACCTTC.